The entry that follows covers one T cell receptor (beta chain) sequence. Its antigen is unknown. Qualities for individual bases were not recorded, and no much larger clone is one base off. The sample is drawn from a study of OX40 agonist ivuxolimab in advanced cancers. Concerning the study at large: Ivuxolimab was a fully human IgG2 agonistic monoclonal antibody targeting the costimulatory receptor OX40 (CD134). Intravenous ivuxolimab was administered to patients every 2 weeks at six dose levels: 0.01, 0.1, 0.3, 1.5, 3 and 10 mg/kg. Among the roughly 54 dose-escalation patients, around 20 had hepatocellular carcinoma, around 15 melanoma, 9 renal cell carcinoma and 9 head and neck cancer. The dose-escalation cohort was 82.7% male with a mean age of approximately 60 years, ranging from 23 to 79. Prior anti-PD-1, anti-PD-L1 or anti-CTLA-4 therapy was permitted, and 40% of dose-escalation patients had received checkpoint inhibitors. Three dose-escalation patients achieved partial responses, one with hepatocellular carcinoma and two with cutaneous melanoma. The point of sequencing TCRbeta in the periphery was to test whether ivuxolimab changed TCR sequence diversity and drove clonal T-cell expansion. The monotherapy dose-escalation portion (N of about 49 patients) of the phase I ivuxolimab trial is reported in the paper.

The trial excluded patients who had a history of autoimmune disease or were on systemic immunosuppression. Peripheral blood for TCR sequencing was drawn from every dose cohort at baseline, at cycle 4 day 1 and at cycle 7 day 1. Samples were obtained from an open-label, multicenter, first-in-human phase I dose-escalation trial of ivuxolimab. Adults with locally advanced or metastatic head and neck squamous cell, hepatocellular, melanoma or renal cell carcinoma were enrolled in the trial. Before TCR sequencing, CD4+ T cells and CD8+ T cells from peripheral blood were sorted into separate populations. Genomic DNA was isolated from the sorted cells so that the TCRbeta CDR3 region could be sequenced. The immunoSEQ Assay was used for sequencing of TCRbeta CDR3 regions. TCRdb obtained this table from immuneACCESS and retained in-frame rearrangements with V and J assigned. These tables miss some clones; where compared with another copy, unresolved V genes account for less than half of the shortfall, and the remainder is unexplained. The sample yields tens of thousands of clones; nearly 90% were counted once. 0.19% of the sample is held by the ten biggest clonotypes.

For CDR1 and CDR2, the germline V gene lists SGHVS and FQNEAQ. The junction shows trimming of 3 bases on V and 2 bases on J, plus 11 bases between the germline ends. The CDR3 numbers 15 residues from cysteine through phenylalanine. Only CDR3 DNA remains: 45 bases, in frame from the first base. The full study reports these points: In the 0.1-3.0 mg/kg groups, partial responders were among the patients with the lowest normalized peripheral clonal expansion, particularly in CD8+ T cells. On average, CD8+ T cells showed more expanded clones than CD4+ T cells after ivuxolimab. At doses from 0.1 to 3.0 mg/kg, clonal expansion was seen in both CD4+ and CD8+ blood T cells between baseline and week 6. Which antigens the clonally expanded peripheral T cells were specific for was not determined. Low levels of normalized T-cell clonal expansion were also shown by some nonresponding patients.

In this chain, TRBV7-8 is recombined with TRBJ2-1, with the identity of the D gene unclear. The TCR originated in an adult with an advanced solid tumor such as melanoma, head and neck, liver or kidney cancer. The sequencing used CD4+ or CD8+ T cells sorted from blood, collected in a trial of the OX40 agonist ivuxolimab. This receptor has the CDR3 CASSFEELAYNEQFF. The nucleotide sequence is TGTGCCAGCAGCTTTGAGGAGCTGGCCTACAATGAGCAGTTCTTC.